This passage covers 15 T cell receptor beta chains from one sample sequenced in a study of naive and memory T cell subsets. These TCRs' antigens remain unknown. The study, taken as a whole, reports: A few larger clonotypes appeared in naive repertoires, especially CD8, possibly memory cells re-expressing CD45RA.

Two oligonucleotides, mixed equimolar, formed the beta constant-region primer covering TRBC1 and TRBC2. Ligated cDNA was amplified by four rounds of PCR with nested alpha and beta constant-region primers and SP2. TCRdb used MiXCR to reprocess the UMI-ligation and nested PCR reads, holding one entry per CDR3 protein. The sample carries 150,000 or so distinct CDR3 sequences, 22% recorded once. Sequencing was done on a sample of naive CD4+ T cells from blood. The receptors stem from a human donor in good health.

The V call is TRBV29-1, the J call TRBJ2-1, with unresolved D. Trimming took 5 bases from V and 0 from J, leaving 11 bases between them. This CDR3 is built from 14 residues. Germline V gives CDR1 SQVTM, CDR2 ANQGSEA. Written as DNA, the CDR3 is TGCAGCGTTCAGGATAAGAGCTCCTACAATGAGCAGTTCTTC. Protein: CSVQDKSSYNEQFF.

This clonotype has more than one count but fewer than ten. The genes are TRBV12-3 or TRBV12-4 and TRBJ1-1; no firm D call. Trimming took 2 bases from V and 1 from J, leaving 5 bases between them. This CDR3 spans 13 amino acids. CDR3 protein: CASSLRWNTEAFF. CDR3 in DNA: TGTGCCAGCAGTTTAAGGTGGAACACTGAAGCTTTCTTT.

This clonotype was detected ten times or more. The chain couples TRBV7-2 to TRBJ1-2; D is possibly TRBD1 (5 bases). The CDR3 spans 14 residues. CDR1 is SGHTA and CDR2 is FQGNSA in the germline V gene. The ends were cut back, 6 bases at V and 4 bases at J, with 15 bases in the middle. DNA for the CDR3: TGTGCCAGCAGAAGAGGTGGGACCGGCTATGGCTACACCTTC. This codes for CASRRGGTGYGYTF.

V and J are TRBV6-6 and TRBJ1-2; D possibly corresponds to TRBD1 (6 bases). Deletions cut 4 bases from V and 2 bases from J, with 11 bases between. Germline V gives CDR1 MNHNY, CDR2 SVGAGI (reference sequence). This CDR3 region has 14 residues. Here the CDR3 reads CASSSQDRNYGYTF. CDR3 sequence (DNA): TGTGCCAGCAGTTCCCAGGACAGAAACTATGGCTACACCTTC.

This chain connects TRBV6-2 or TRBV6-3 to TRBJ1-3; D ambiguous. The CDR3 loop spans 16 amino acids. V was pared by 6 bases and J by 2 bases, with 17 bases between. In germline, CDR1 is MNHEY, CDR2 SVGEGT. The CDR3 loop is CASSPRSGLPGNTIYF. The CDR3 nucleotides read TGTGCCAGCAGCCCCAGGTCGGGCCTTCCTGGAAACACCATATATTTT.

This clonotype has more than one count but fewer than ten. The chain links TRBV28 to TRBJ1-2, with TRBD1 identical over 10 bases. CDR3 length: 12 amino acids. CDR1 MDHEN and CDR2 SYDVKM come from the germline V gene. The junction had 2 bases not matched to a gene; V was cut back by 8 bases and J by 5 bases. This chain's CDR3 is CASRGQGYGYTF. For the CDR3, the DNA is TGTGCCAGCCGGGGACAGGGGTATGGCTACACCTTC.

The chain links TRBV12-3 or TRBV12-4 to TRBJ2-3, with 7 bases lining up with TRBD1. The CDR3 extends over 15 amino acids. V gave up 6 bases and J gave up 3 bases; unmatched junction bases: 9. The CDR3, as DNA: TGTGCCAGCAGCGCCGTGGGACAGCGAACAGATACGCAGTATTTT. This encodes CASSAVGQRTDTQYF.

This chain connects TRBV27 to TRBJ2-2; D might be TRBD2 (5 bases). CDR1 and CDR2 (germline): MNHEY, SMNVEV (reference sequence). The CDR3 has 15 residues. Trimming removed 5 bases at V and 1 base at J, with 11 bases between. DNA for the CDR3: TGTGCCAGCAGTAAGAGGGAGTGGAACACCGGGGAGCTGTTTTTT. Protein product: CASSKREWNTGELFF.

CDR3 DNA sequence: TGTGCCAGCAGCGTCTCGACAGGGATCAATTCACCCCTCCACTTT. As protein: CASSVSTGINSPLHF. This sequence joins TRBV9 and TRBJ1-6; 7 nucleotides agree with TRBD1. The V segment lost 2 bases and the J segment 7 bases; nucleotides outside the gene matches: 6. The CDR3 has 15 amino acids. Germline V CDR1 and CDR2: SGDLS, YYNGEE.

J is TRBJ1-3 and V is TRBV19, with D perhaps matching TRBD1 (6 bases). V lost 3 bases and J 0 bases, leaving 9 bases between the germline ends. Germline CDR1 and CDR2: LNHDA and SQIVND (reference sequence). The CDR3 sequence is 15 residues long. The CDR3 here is CASSIDRSSGNTIYF. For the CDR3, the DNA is TGTGCCAGTAGTATCGACAGGAGCTCTGGAAACACCATATATTTT.

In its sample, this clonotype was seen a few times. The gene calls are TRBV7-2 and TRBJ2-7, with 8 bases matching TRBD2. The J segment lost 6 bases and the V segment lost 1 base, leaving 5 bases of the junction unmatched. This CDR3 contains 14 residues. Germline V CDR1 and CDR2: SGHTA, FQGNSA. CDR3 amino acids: CASSLGGRRVEQYF. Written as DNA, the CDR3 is TGTGCCAGCAGCTTAGGCGGGAGGAGGGTCGAGCAGTACTTC.

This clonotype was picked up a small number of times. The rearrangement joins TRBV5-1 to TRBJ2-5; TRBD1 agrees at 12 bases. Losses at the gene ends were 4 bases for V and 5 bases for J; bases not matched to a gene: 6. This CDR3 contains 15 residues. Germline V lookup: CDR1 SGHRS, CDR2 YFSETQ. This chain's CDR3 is CASSTGQGAPETQYF. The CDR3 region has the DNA TGCGCCAGCAGCACGGGACAGGGGGCTCCGGAGACCCAGTACTTC.

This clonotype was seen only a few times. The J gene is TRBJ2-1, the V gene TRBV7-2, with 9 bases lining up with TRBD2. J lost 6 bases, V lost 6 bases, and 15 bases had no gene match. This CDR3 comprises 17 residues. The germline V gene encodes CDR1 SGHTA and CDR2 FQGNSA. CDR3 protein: CASRRYGTSPKVNEQFF. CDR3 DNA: TGTGCCAGCAGACGTTACGGGACTAGCCCGAAGGTCAATGAGCAGTTCTTC. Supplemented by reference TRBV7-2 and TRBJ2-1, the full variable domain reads GAGVSQSPSNKVTEKGKDVELRCDPISGHTALYWYRQSLGQGLEFLIYFQGNSAPDKSGLPSDRFSAERTGGSVSTLTIQRTQQEDSAVYLCASRRYGTSPKVNEQFFGPGTRLTVL.

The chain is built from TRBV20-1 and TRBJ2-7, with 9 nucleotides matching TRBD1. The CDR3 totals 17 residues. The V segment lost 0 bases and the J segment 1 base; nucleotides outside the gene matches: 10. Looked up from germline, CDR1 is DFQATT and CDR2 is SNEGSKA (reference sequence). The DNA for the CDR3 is TGCAGTGCTAGAGAGGTTGCCGGGACAGGGCTATCCTACGAGCAGTACTTC. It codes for CSAREVAGTGLSYEQYF.

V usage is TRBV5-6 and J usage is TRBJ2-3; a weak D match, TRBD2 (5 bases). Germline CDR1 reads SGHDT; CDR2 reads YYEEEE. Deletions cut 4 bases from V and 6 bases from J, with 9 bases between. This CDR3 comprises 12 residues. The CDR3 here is CASSTTRDTQYF. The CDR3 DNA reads TGTGCCAGCAGCACTACTAGGGATACGCAGTATTTT.